This paragraph reports one T cell receptor beta chain. The antigen is not known. Germline lookup yields CDR1 MDHEN and CDR2 SYDVKM. Trimming cost V 11 bases and J 5 bases, with 24 bases left between them. The CDR3 extends over 15 amino acids. During its preparation, the TCRbeta library received unique molecular identifiers. From the PCR reads, TCRdb called clonotypes with MiXCR, one entry per CDR3 protein. The table includes around 300,000 distinct CDR3 sequences, approximately 10% detected once. The data derive from a study of T-cell reconstitution after alpha-beta-depleted transplantation in children. Study conclusions and caveats: The high TCRbeta diversity at day 60 in some patients came from surviving recipient T cells and thymic progenitors. By about two months after transplant, alpha-beta T cells reportedly arose from several hundred graft clones that had expanded. T-cell counts and diversity were attributed mostly to newly produced T cells one year after transplant.

This sequence joins TRBV28 and TRBJ1-2; D gene ambiguous. The specimen was peripheral blood, collected 180 days after TCRalphabeta/CD19-depleted stem cell transplant. The TCR was taken from a male patient aged 2 to 10 who had a stem cell transplant for chronic granulomatous disease, so the T cells may come from the graft donor. The CDR3 sequence is CAASSLPQRRYGYTF. CDR3 DNA: TGTGCCGCCAGCAGTTTACCCCAGCGGCGTTATGGCTACACCTTC.